These T cell receptor beta chains were read from a single sample in a study of vaccination effects on CD4 cells after COVID-19. The table came from immunoSEQ multiplex PCR; TCRdb's copy has only in-frame clones and leaves some out. The table shows tens of thousands of clones, with 70% occurring only once. Their antigen targets remain unknown. Sequences were derived from CD4+ T cells from PBMCs cultured with HCoV-229E spike peptides, sampled before COVID-19 vaccination. The receptors derive from a human donor who received a COVID-19 vaccine. The CDR3 runs from the conserved cysteine through the conserved F or W.

TRBJ1-5 | TRBV4-1 | CASSPLDREGNQPQHF
TRBJ1-2 | TRBV5-1 | CASSVGDLGTYGYTF
TRBJ1-2 | TRBV5-5 | CASSLEQGRGYGYTF
TRBJ2-7 | TRBV5-5 | CASSSRIVGDYEQYF
TRBJ1-5 | TRBV6-5 | CASRQGFNQPQHF
TRBJ2-6 | TRBV20-1 | CSASPIDRAGANVLTF
TRBJ2-1 | TRBV5-1 | CASSLWTGGKWNEQFF
TRBJ2-7 | TRBV7-9 | CASSLVPSGNSEQYF
TRBJ1-1 | TRBV21-1 | CASSKKGTGEANTEAFF
TRBJ2-1 | TRBV7-7 | CASSLLPSGGVRHNEQFF
TRBJ2-5 | TRBV10-2 | CASSDNQETQYF
TRBJ2-5 | TRBV29-1 | CSVVGQGQQETQYF
TRBJ2-7 | TRBV11-2 | CASSLQGFFSGVRRGEQYF
TRBJ2-7 | TRBV13 | CASSLGGTSTSSYEQYF
TRBJ1-2 | TRBV6-5 | CARECRAYGYTF
TRBJ2-1 | TRBV2 | CASTILAVGTEQFF
TRBJ2-3 | TRBV30 | CAWTQLTGGIFLDTQYF
TRBJ1-3 | TRBV6-5 | CASSQGAAQRGTIYF
TRBJ1-3 | TRBV7-9 | CASSGPVVGGNTIYF
TRBJ2-7 | TRBV2 | CASSKDIGEQYF
TRBJ1-5 | TRBV2 | CASSDGYQPQHF
TRBJ1-2 | TRBV9 | CASSVDGTGFDGYTF
TRBJ2-1 | TRBV5-1 | CASSLEGDSNEQFF
TRBJ2-6 | TRBV14 | CASSLDRSGANVLTF
TRBJ1-6 | TRBV6-1 | CASSEAGVGSPLHF
TRBJ1-3 | TRBV3-1/TRBV3-2 | CASSHSSIRYTIYF
TRBJ1-3 | TRBV6-5 | CASTLGQGGNTIYF
TRBJ1-5 | TRBV7-2 | CASSLNRGTGQPQHF
TRBJ2-7 | TRBV5-1 | CASSVGLALTYEQYF
TRBJ2-7 | TRBV5-1 | CASRSGQNYEQYF
TRBJ1-5 | TRBV19 | CATRGGAVGNQPQHF
TRBJ1-5 | TRBV6-5 | CASRQGSNQPQHF
TRBJ2-5 | TRBV19 | CASSSRETQYF
TRBJ1-5 | TRBV10-2 | CASSVPGADQPQHF
TRBJ2-1 | TRBV3-1/TRBV3-2 | CASSQGSGAYNEQFF
TRBJ2-3 | TRBV6-4 | CASSDGSTDTQYF
TRBJ2-3 | TRBV5-1 | CASSWGQGRRDTQYF
TRBJ2-1 | TRBV4-2 | CASSQAGDREQFF
TRBJ1-1 | TRBV11-2 | CASSLATGAGNTEAFF
TRBJ2-7 | TRBV5-1 | CASSLGQVIREQYF
TRBJ1-2 | TRBV19 | CASMDGGTNYGYTF
TRBJ1-5 | TRBV18 | CASSPVATDNQPQHF
TRBJ2-5 | TRBV3-1/TRBV3-2 | CASRRSSGRETQYF
TRBJ2-1 | TRBV23-1 | CASSQYSREGLCDEQFF
TRBJ2-5 | TRBV9 | CASSVGAGAGETQYF
TRBJ1-1 | TRBV4-1 | CASSAAGTEAFF
TRBJ1-2 | TRBV7-9 | CASSLVGGGYTF
TRBJ2-2 | TRBV27 | CASSPTGVITGELFF
TRBJ1-6 | TRBV6-5 | CASSPTYSPLHF
TRBJ2-3 | TRBV6-2/TRBV6-3 | CASSYAIRSVTDTQYF
TRBJ2-4 | TRBV5-4 | CASSLEGQGHIQYF
TRBJ1-1 | TRBV7-6 | CASSLPRTGGSNTEAFF
TRBJ1-1 | TRBV4-1 | CASSGRTENTEAFF
TRBJ1-6 | TRBV11-2 | CASSLVGALISPLHF
TRBJ2-1 | TRBV6-6 | CASSTYPDNEQFF
TRBJ1-5 | TRBV19 | CASSIAPWGKGIYQPQHF
TRBJ2-7 | TRBV6-5 | CASRDPASRYEQYF
TRBJ1-1 | TRBV6-4 | CASMGQEGVAFF
TRBJ2-1 | TRBV4-1 | CASSQVSGLAYNEQFF
TRBJ1-2 | TRBV6-5 | CASRRGGGNYGYTF